Each of the 22 T cell receptor beta chains below was sequenced from the same sample in a study of Ad26.COV2.S vaccination and SARS-CoV-2 variants. Treatment reported: about 20 received Ad26.COV2.S at low or high dose, single or two shots; about 5 received placebo; per-sample allocation not given. Specimens were obtained on day 63 following the first vaccine or placebo injection. Method: immunoSEQ multiplex PCR; TCRdb's copy keeps in-frame clones and lacks some. This table holds approximately 400,000 clones, about 80% found once. The material was peripheral blood, obtained in a trial of Ad26.COV2.S vaccine versus placebo. The receptor set was obtained from a person between 18 and 65 years old who received the Ad26.COV2.S COVID-19 vaccine or a placebo.

V gene TRBV4-3 combines with J gene TRBJ1-4; D remains unclear. Trimming left V 0 bases short and J 10 bases short, with 15 bases between. Germline V gives CDR1 LGHNA, CDR2 YSLEER. There are 15 residues in the CDR3. The CDR3 DNA is TGCGCCAGCAGCCAAGAAGCTACCGGACGGGGAAAACTGTTTTTT. This encodes CASSQEATGRGKLFF.

V usage is TRBV7-2 and J usage is TRBJ2-7, with a possible D match to TRBD2 (6 bases). Trimming took 5 bases from V and 7 from J, leaving 18 bases between them. The CDR3 is made up of 14 amino acids. The germline CDR1 and CDR2 sequences are SGHTA and FQGNSA. DNA of the CDR3: TGTGCCAGCAGCGAAACCCCGGGGGTGCGGGAGCAGTACTTC. Translated: CASSETPGVREQYF.

V and J are TRBV5-4 and TRBJ1-2; D is unresolved. Per germline, CDR1 SGHNT and CDR2 YYREEE (reference sequence). Trimming took 4 bases from V and 0 from J, leaving 7 bases between them. The CDR3 consists of 13 residues. CDR3 amino acids: CASSLDTNYGYTF. In nucleotides, the CDR3 is TGTGCCAGCAGCCTAGACACTAACTATGGCTACACCTTC.

V usage is TRBV7-9 and J usage is TRBJ1-1, with a tentative D call TRBD1 (6 bases). V was pared by 5 bases and J by 10 bases, with 11 bases between. The germline V gene has CDR1 SEHNR and CDR2 FQNEAQ (reference sequence). The CDR3 has 11 residues. As DNA, the CDR3 is TGTGCCAGCAGCCTCAGGACAGTAGCTTTCTTT. This translates into CASSLRTVAFF. The variable domain in full, completed from reference TRBV7-9 and TRBJ1-1, reads DTGVSQNPRHKITKRGQNVTFRCDPISEHNRLYWYRQTLGQGPEFLTYFQNEAQLEKSRLLSDRFSAERPKGSFSTLEIQRTEQGDSAMYLCASSLRTVAFFGQGTRLTVV.

This clone was observed many times. The chain has TRBV18 and TRBJ2-7; 9 bases line up with TRBD1. The CDR3 consists of 13 residues. Trimming at V came to 6 bases and at J to 3 bases, leaving 3 bases not matched to a gene. Germline V gives CDR1 KGHSH, CDR2 LQKENI. The CDR3 sequence: CASSLTGGYEQYF. The DNA for the CDR3 is TGTGCCAGCTCCCTGACAGGGGGCTACGAGCAGTACTTC.

The genes are TRBV7-2 and TRBJ1-1; no definite D call. The V gene's germline CDR1 is SGHTA and CDR2 FQGNSA. The CDR3 is 12 amino acids. Trimming pared 5 bases from V and 11 bases from J, leaving 15 bases between. The CDR3 region is CASSQAEGSAFF. The CDR3 DNA reads TGTGCCAGCAGCCAGGCTGAGGGATCGGCTTTCTTT.

The chain employs TRBV5-3 and TRBJ2-7; 7 positions match TRBD1. TRBV5-3 is marked as an open reading frame, function uncertain. After removal of 4 bases from V and 7 bases from J, the junction contained 11 bases not matched to a gene. The CDR3 totals 14 residues. The CDR3 is CARSRLPSRGEQYF. For the CDR3, the DNA is TGTGCCAGAAGCCGCCTGCCCTCCAGGGGGGAGCAGTACTTC.

The chain joins TRBV5-1 to TRBJ1-3, with TRBD1 matching 7 bases. Trimming removed 0 bases from V and 4 bases from J; junction bases left unmatched: 4. There are 15 residues in the CDR3. The germline V gene has CDR1 SGHRS and CDR2 YFSETQ. The DNA for the CDR3 is TGCGCCAGCAGCTTGGCCTTGACAGGGGGAAACACCATATATTTT. This translates into CASSLALTGGNTIYF.

J is TRBJ2-7 and V is TRBV28; D gene uncertain. Trimming cost V 2 bases and J 6 bases, with 8 bases left between them. The germline V gene has CDR1 MDHEN and CDR2 SYDVKM. The CDR3 totals 12 residues. The chain's CDR3 is CASSLTNSEQYF. The CDR3 coding sequence is TGTGCCAGCAGTTTAACTAACTCCGAGCAGTACTTC.

DNA for the CDR3: TGTGCCAGCAGCTTACAGCTTAACTATGGCTACACCTTC. Encoded protein: CASSLQLNYGYTF. This sequence joins TRBV7-2 and TRBJ1-2, with D unclear. Trimming took 2 bases from V and 1 from J, leaving 5 bases between them. Germline CDR1 SGHTA, CDR2 FQGNSA. CDR3 size: 13 residues. Variable domain in full (rest from reference TRBV7-2 and TRBJ1-2): GAGVSQSPSNKVTEKGKDVELRCDPISGHTALYWYRQSLGQGLEFLIYFQGNSAPDKSGLPSDRFSAERTGGSVSTLTIQRTQQEDSAVYLCASSLQLNYGYTFGSGTRLTVV.

A few counts support this clone. J is TRBJ2-5 and V is TRBV3-1 (or the pseudogene TRBV3-2); maybe TRBD2 (6 bases). Germline V gives CDR1 LGHDT, CDR2 YNNKEL (reference sequence). The CDR3 has 14 residues. V was shortened by 4 bases and J by 4 bases, with 13 bases between the two germline ends. CDR3 sequence: CASSPMTSRETQYF. The DNA for the CDR3 is TGTGCCAGCAGCCCTATGACTAGTCGAGAGACCCAGTACTTC.

V usage is TRBV7-9 and J usage is TRBJ2-1; maybe TRBD2 (6 bases). Trimming removed 1 base from V and 0 bases from J, with 16 bases in between. The V gene's germline CDR1 is SEHNR and CDR2 FQNEAQ (reference sequence). The CDR3 spans 18 residues. The CDR3 DNA reads TGTGCCAGCAGCTTAGATCCTTACTTGGGACTCTCCTACAATGAGCAGTTCTTC. Protein sequence: CASSLDPYLGLSYNEQFF.

The rearrangement joins TRBV7-3 to TRBJ1-1, with 7 bases matching TRBD1. From germline, CDR1 is SGHTA and CDR2 FQGTGA. V was clipped by 5 bases and J by 5 bases; unmatched bases: 5. The CDR3 spans 13 residues. The CDR3 coding sequence is TGTGCCAGCAGCCAGACCAGGGGGACTGAAGCTTTCTTT. This gives the protein CASSQTRGTEAFF.

The V gene is TRBV12-3 or TRBV12-4, the J gene TRBJ2-1, with D unresolved. CDR3 length equals 12 residues. Trimming shortened V by 3 bases and J by 8 bases, and 8 bases separated the two germline ends. The DNA of the CDR3 is TGTGCCAGCAGTTTTTCGGGCCATGAGCAGTTCTTC. It yields the protein CASSFSGHEQFF.

The V gene is TRBV6-5, the J gene TRBJ1-1; possibly TRBD1 for D (6 bases). Germline CDR1 is MNHEY and CDR2 is SVGAGI. V shed 7 bases and J shed 5 bases, with 14 bases lying between them. This CDR3 is 13 amino acids long. CDR3 protein: CASTRGSVTEAFF. The CDR3 nucleotides are TGTGCCAGCACGAGGGGGTCCGTTACTGAAGCTTTCTTT.

This clone showed up just a few times. The same CDR3 arises from other DNA sequences in this sample as well. This sequence joins TRBV27 and TRBJ2-2, with unresolved D. Germline assignment: CDR1 MNHEY and CDR2 SMNVEV (reference sequence). The germline V and J ends were trimmed by 3 bases and 2 bases, with 1 base remaining between them. The CDR3 length is 12 residues. In nucleotides, the CDR3 is TGTGCCAGCAGTTTTAACACCGGGGAGCTGTTTTTT. Translation gives CASSFNTGELFF.

The chain is built from TRBV27 and TRBJ1-5; 9 bases match TRBD1. The CDR3 covers 16 residues. Germline V lookup: CDR1 MNHEY, CDR2 SMNVEV (reference sequence). V dropped 1 base and J dropped 2; count of bases not matched to a gene: 3. This chain's CDR3 is CASSLWGQGGNQPQHF. The CDR3 bases are TGTGCCAGCAGTTTATGGGGACAGGGTGGCAATCAGCCCCAGCATTTT.

This rearrangement joins TRBV14 to TRBJ2-7, with 10 bases lining up with TRBD1. There are 20 residues in the CDR3. Germline CDR1 SGHDN, CDR2 FVKESK. V was pared by 4 bases and J by 3 bases, with 21 bases of the junction left unmatched. The CDR3 sequence is CASSRRGGQGPQRSFYEQYF. The CDR3 coding sequence is TGTGCCAGCAGCCGGAGGGGGGGACAGGGGCCTCAACGTTCTTTCTACGAGCAGTACTTC.

J is TRBJ1-6 and V is TRBV4-3; no firm D call. The V end lost 0 bases, the J end lost 5 bases, and 8 bases lay between the germline ends. The CDR3 consists of 15 residues. Looked up from germline, CDR1 is LGHNA and CDR2 is YSLEER. CDR3 sequence (DNA): TGCGCCAGCAGCCAAGATCCAGGAAATAATTCACCCCTCCACTTT. Translation gives CASSQDPGNNSPLHF.

This clone was seen once. V usage is TRBV6-5 and J usage is TRBJ1-6; D is uncertain. The germline V gene encodes CDR1 MNHEY and CDR2 SVGAGI. The length of the CDR3 is 14 residues. Trimming cost V 6 bases and J 10 bases, with 16 bases left between them. CDR3 region: CASRGGRGGSPLHF. The CDR3, as DNA: TGTGCCAGCAGGGGCGGTCGGGGAGGATCACCCCTCCACTTT.

This rearrangement joins TRBV19 to TRBJ1-1; TRBD1 aligns across 8 bases. This CDR3 region has 17 residues. Losses at the gene ends were 6 bases for V and 6 bases for J; bases not matched to a gene: 18. Germline V lookup: CDR1 LNHDA, CDR2 SQIVND (reference sequence). The CDR3: CASRIPQGARTGAEAFF. The CDR3 nucleotides read TGTGCCAGTAGGATCCCCCAGGGGGCGCGAACGGGGGCTGAAGCTTTCTTT.

This chain connects TRBV6-5 to TRBJ2-5, with a weak D call TRBD2 (6 bases). Deletions cut 9 bases from V and 5 bases from J, with 13 bases between. The CDR3 is 12 residues long. Germline assignment: CDR1 MNHEY and CDR2 SVGAGI. DNA for the CDR3: TGTGCCAGGGGAAGGGCGGGGGAGACCCAGTACTTC. Protein sequence: CARGRAGETQYF.